The entry below describes one T cell receptor beta chain. The data were obtained in a study of blood T cell repertoires in COVID-19. Allocation to cohorts depended on clinical history reported by the participants. The CDR3 runs to 16 residues. V was trimmed by 4 bases and J by 1 base, leaving 15 bases between them. The germline gives CDR1 MNHEY, CDR2 SVGEGT. Sequencing was performed with immunoSEQ multiplex PCR; in TCRdb, only in-frame clones are kept and a portion is missing. The data contain under 350,000 clones, 65% to 90% of them singletons. This chain links TRBV6-2 or TRBV6-3 with TRBJ2-3; a weak D match, TRBD1 (6 bases). The clonotype originates from a woman in her 40s with acute COVID-19. The sequenced sample was PBMCs or T cells enriched from blood (not recorded which). The CDR3 loop is CASSSRTASRTDTQYF. The CDR3 bases are TGTGCCAGCAGTTCGCGGACAGCTTCCCGCACAGATACGCAGTATTTT.